This T cell receptor beta chain emerged from a study of a mutant IDH1 vaccine in newly diagnosed glioma. The wider study: Treated patients, averaging 40.4 years, were around 62% male and roughly 38% female.

About this clone itself: Antigen unknown.

Regarding the study as a whole: Vaccine-induced immune responses were detected in about 95% of patients. With respect to changes in top peripheral T cell clonotypes, pseudoprogression seemed unrelated.

Germline loops: CDR1 MNHEY, CDR2 SVGAGI. V lost 6 bases to trimming and J lost 4 bases, with 17 bases between them. CDR3 size: 15 residues. The time point is: week 5, during vaccination. In every dose of vaccine, 300 ug of mutant IDH1 20-mer peptide was given alongside topical imiquimod. TCRdb's copy holds only in-frame clones and misses some; the assay was immunoSEQ multiplex PCR. The sample gives about 42,000 clones, 70% to 90% of which show up once; around 1.5% is in the top ten. J is TRBJ2-3 and V is TRBV6-5; possibly TRBD2 for D (5 bases). The clonotype comes from a middle-aged man with glioma. The specimen comprised PBMCs, sampled from a glioma patient whose treatment included an IDH1 peptide vaccine. CDR3 sequence (DNA): TGTGCCAGCAGCCCACTAGGGCGGGCTTCAGATACGCAGTATTTT. Translated, it gives CASSPLGRASDTQYF.